This TCR beta chain was identified during a study of blood T cell repertoires in COVID-19. Study-wide background: There were acute and convalescent COVID-19 samples, and they came from the United States, Italy and Spain. PBMCs, B-cell-depleted T cells, or T cells were the source of the cDNA or gDNA that made up the material.

Germline assignment: CDR1 SGHDT and CDR2 YYEEEE. The CDR3 has 13 amino acids. The V and J ends lost 0 bases and 9 bases respectively, with 10 bases between them. Per the original methods: Amplification with reference gene primers provided the estimates of nucleated cell counts. The protocol was immunoSEQ multiplex PCR, while the TCRdb copy is restricted to in-frame clones and leaves out a portion. Clone size and V and J calls were adopted from that table, with D and trimming inferred from the DNA. The sample yields about 200,000 clones, 70% to 90% seen once. Sequenced: peripheral blood. The chain combines TRBV5-6 with TRBJ1-5, with D tentatively TRBD1 (6 bases). The receptor was isolated from a woman of 80 years or more with acute or convalescent COVID-19. The CDR3 sequence is CASSLAGGGPQHF. The DNA for the CDR3 is TGTGCCAGCAGCTTGGCGGGGGGCGGGCCCCAGCATTTT.